This T cell receptor beta chain was obtained from a study of persistence of HIV-infected CD4 T cells. Nonspecific anti-CD3/anti-CD28 bead stimulation represents the broad CD4+ T cell repertoire. Responding CD4+ T cells were sorted by upregulation of both CD40 ligand and CD69. The libraries were made with immunoSEQ version 4 in survey mode. The table came from immunoSEQ multiplex PCR; TCRdb's copy has only in-frame clones and leaves some out. The sample consists of approximately 44,000 clones, roughly nine tenths of them appearing once. Trimming removed 4 bases at V and 3 bases at J, with 13 bases between. Germline CDR1 SNHLY, CDR2 FYNNEI. This CDR3 is 14 amino acids long. In the case of this clone: Its matching antigen is unknown.

The receptor was derived from an adult man with HIV who was CMV-seropositive. The V call is TRBV2, the J call TRBJ2-7, with D maybe TRBD1 (5 bases). Sequences were derived from CD4+ T cells sorted from PBMCs after approximately 19-hour stimulation, sampled from a patient who received antiretroviral therapy. The CDR3 DNA sequence: TGTGCCAGCAGTGGACCTAGGGGAATCTACGAGCAGTACTTC. This gives the protein CASSGPRGIYEQYF.